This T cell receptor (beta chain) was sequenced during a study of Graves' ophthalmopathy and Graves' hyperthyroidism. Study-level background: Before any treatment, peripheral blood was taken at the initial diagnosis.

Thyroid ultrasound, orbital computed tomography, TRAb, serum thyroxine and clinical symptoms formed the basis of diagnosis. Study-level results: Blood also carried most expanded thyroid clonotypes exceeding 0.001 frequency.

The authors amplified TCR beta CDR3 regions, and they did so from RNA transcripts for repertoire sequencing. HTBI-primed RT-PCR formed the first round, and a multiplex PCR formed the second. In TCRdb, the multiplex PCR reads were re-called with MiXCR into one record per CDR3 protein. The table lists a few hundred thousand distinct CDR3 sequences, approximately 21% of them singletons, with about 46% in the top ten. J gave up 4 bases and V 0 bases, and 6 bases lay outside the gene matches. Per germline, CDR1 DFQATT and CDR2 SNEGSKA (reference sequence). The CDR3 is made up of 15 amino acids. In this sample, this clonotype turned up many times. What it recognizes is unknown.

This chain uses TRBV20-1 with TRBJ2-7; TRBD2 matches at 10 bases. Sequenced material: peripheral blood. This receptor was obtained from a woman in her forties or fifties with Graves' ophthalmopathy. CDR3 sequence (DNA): TGCAGTGCTAGAGATCTAGCGGGAGTTGGGTACGAGCAGTACTTC. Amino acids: CSARDLAGVGYEQYF.